Presented here are 4 T cell receptor beta chains from one specimen sequenced in a study of blood T cell repertoires in COVID-19. Profiling relied on immunoSEQ multiplex PCR, and the TCRdb table lists in-frame clones only, not all of them. Of under 500,000 clones detected, 75% to 90% appear once; the ten largest clones hold around 1.1%. Input material: PBMCs or T cells enriched from blood (not recorded which). These receptors originate from a man in his thirties or forties who had recovered from COVID-19.

This clone was seen a handful of times. This chain joins TRBV10-2 and TRBJ2-7; D possibly corresponds to TRBD2 (6 bases). The CDR3 contains 15 residues. V lost 2 bases and J lost 3, with 14 bases in between. Germline V CDR1 and CDR2: WSHSY, SAAADI. The CDR3 region is CASSETAGSLYEQYF. In DNA form, the CDR3 reads TGCGCCAGCAGTGAGACGGCGGGATCCCTCTACGAGCAGTACTTC.

V usage is TRBV24-1 and J usage is TRBJ2-3; possibly TRBD1 for D (6 bases). V was clipped by 5 bases and J by 1 base, with 12 bases between them. Germline V gene sequence: CDR1 KGHDR, CDR2 SFDVKD. CDR3 length: 15 amino acids. The DNA for the CDR3 is TGTGCCACCAGTGTGAGAGGGGGTGGCACAGATACGCAGTATTTT. It is translated as CATSVRGGGTDTQYF.

The chain is built from TRBV5-6 and TRBJ1-2; D is ambiguous. There are 13 residues in the CDR3. Germline loops: CDR1 SGHDT, CDR2 YYEEEE. Trimming took off 4 bases at V and 9 bases at J, with 16 bases between the two ends. The CDR3 DNA follows: TGTGCCAGCAGCGAGGACTTGCCCGGTAGCTACACCTTC. It specifies CASSEDLPGSYTF.

The genes are TRBV16 and TRBJ1-1; 7 bases are shared with TRBD1. J gave up 11 bases and V 0 bases, and 18 bases lay outside the gene matches. Germline V gives CDR1 KGHSY, CDR2 FQNENV. This CDR3 region has 17 residues. CDR3 bases: TGTGCCAGCAGCCAATCGGGGACGGGACACGCTTCCAGGGGGGCTTTCTTT. It codes for CASSQSGTGHASRGAFF.